This TCR beta chain came from a study of cytomegalovirus exposure and HLA in healthy donors. Findings of the study overall: The authors later found TCR association rates varying by HLA locus, with DRB1 most and HLA-C fewest. About 87% or about 30% of the time was how often most TCR beta V segments were productive, according to an earlier analysis. Later on, a genetic analysis was performed. It linked a missense variant in DCLRE1C with V- and J-gene trimming of TCR beta. Among immune exposure information, only CMV serostatus was available.

PCR employed 60 Vbeta and 13 Jbeta primers. TCRdb's copy holds only in-frame clones and misses some; the assay was immunoSEQ multiplex PCR. The sample shows about 60,000 clones, 80% of them seen only once. About this clone: The antigen is unknown.

The V gene's germline CDR1 is SGHDT and CDR2 YYEEEE. V gave up 0 bases and J gave up 4 bases; unmatched junction bases: 5. The CDR3 consists of 16 residues. Specimen: PBMCs. The J gene is TRBJ1-5, the V gene TRBV5-6; 9 nucleotides align to TRBD1. The sequence derives from a woman under 40 in good health and CMV-seronegative. For the CDR3, the DNA is TGTGCCAGCAGCTTGGCCACAGGGGGCCCTAATCAGCCCCAGCATTTT. Its protein is CASSLATGGPNQPQHF.